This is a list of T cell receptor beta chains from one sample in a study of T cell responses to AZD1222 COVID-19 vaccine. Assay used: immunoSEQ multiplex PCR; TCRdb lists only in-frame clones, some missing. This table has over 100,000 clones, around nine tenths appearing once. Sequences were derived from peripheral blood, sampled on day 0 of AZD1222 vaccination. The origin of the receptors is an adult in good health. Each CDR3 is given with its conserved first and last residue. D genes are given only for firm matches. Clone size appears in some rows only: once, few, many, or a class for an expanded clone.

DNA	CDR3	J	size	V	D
TGTGCCTCAAGAGACCTTGGACCTGGAAACACCATATATTTT	CASRDLGPGNTIYF	TRBJ1-3	once	TRBV19	-
TGTGCCAGCAGTGAAAGGCTGATGGGGCGGGTTTACGAGCAGTACTTC	CASSERLMGRVYEQYF	TRBJ2-7	-	TRBV6-1	-
TGCGCCAGCAGCTTGGCCCCGACGGTCGTCCCTGAGCAGTACTTC	CASSLAPTVVPEQYF	TRBJ2-7	-	TRBV5-1	-
TGTGCCAGTAGAAGGACGGACCCTGGAAACACCATATATTTT	CASRRTDPGNTIYF	TRBJ1-3	-	TRBV19	-
TGTGCCAGCAGCCCTAGCCGAAGCTCTGGGGCCAACGTCCTGACTTTC	CASSPSRSSGANVLTF	TRBJ2-6	-	TRBV11-2	-
TGTGCCAGCAGCTTGGCCGCGCTCGCTTATGGCTACACCTTC	CASSLAALAYGYTF	TRBJ1-2	-	TRBV5-5	-
TGTGCCAGCAGCCCCCGGTACGGACGGGAGAGTTACGAGCAGTACTTC	CASSPRYGRESYEQYF	TRBJ2-7	-	TRBV5-8	-
TGTGCCAGCAGTAAGCCTAGCACAGATACGCAGTATTTT	CASSKPSTDTQYF	TRBJ2-3	-	TRBV7-8	-
TGTGCCAGCAGCCCGACCCGATTCACTGCCGAGCAGTACTTC	CASSPTRFTAEQYF	TRBJ2-7	-	TRBV7-2	-
TGTGCCAGCAGGGGACTAGCGGGAGCGGAAGATACGCAGTATTTT	CASRGLAGAEDTQYF	TRBJ2-3	-	TRBV2	TRBD2
TGTGCCAGCAGTTTGTTCCAGGGTCAGCCCCAGCATTTT	CASSLFQGQPQHF	TRBJ1-5	few	TRBV27	-
TGTGCCAGTAGTGCCTTGGACTCCGTCGGGGGCTACACCTTC	CASSALDSVGGYTF	TRBJ1-2	-	TRBV19	-
TGTGCCAGCAGCAAACAGAGGAAGGGTTACTCCTCCGGGGTCATGAACACTGAAGCTTTCTTT	CASSKQRKGYSSGVMNTEAFF	TRBJ1-1	-	TRBV21-1	-
TGTGCCACCAGCAGAGACGGATATTATGGGCGGGATGGCTACACCTTC	CATSRDGYYGRDGYTF	TRBJ1-2	-	TRBV15	-
TGTGCCAGCAGCCAAGTCCCCGGGGCGAATTCACCCCTCCACTTT	CASSQVPGANSPLHF	TRBJ1-6	-	TRBV3-1/TRBV3-2	-
TGTGCCATCGGGGGTGGCGAGCAGCCCCAGCATTTT	CAIGGGEQPQHF	TRBJ1-5	-	TRBV10-3	-
TGCAGTGCTAGTGGGGACAGGTTAGGTTCCTACAATGAGCAGTTCTTC	CSASGDRLGSYNEQFF	TRBJ2-1	-	TRBV20-1	TRBD1
TGTGCCAGCAGTGGGCCGGGACAGGGGGCGAATGAGCAGTTCTTC	CASSGPGQGANEQFF	TRBJ2-1	-	TRBV28	TRBD1
TGTGCCAGCAGTTACTCGAAAGGGCTCTCTGGAAACACCATATATTTT	CASSYSKGLSGNTIYF	TRBJ1-3	-	TRBV6-6	-
TGCGCCAGCAGCTTGGTTGGTCAGCCCCAGCATTTT	CASSLVGQPQHF	TRBJ1-5	-	TRBV5-1	-